The text below deals with one T cell receptor beta chain. What it recognizes is unknown. This CDR3 comprises 15 residues. Trimming removed 4 bases at V and 4 bases at J, with 16 bases between. Diagnostic criteria defined recently for definite or probable disease were met by the Susac syndrome patients. This record belongs to a study of CD8 T cells in Susac syndrome. The overall study: Within the sequenced group of Susac syndrome patients, over 5 showed active disease and roughly 8 were in remission. Regarding the study as a whole: The Susac syndrome CD4+ T cell repertoires displayed no clonal expansion.

A quantity of about 0.5 to 1 ug RNA underwent reverse transcription using random hexamers. Using its own MiXCR run on the immunoSEQ multiplex PCR reads, TCRdb lists one record per CDR3 protein. Of 150,000 to 190,000 distinct CDR3 sequences listed, 85% to 95% were seen once; the top ten hold 0.15% to 0.2%. V is TRBV23-1 and J is TRBJ1-2, with D maybe TRBD1 (6 bases). TRBV23-1 qualifies as an ORF whose function is uncertain. The clonotype comes from a human donor with Susac syndrome. Sequenced material: CD4+ T cells from PBMCs. Here the CDR3 reads CASSRPGVGSYGYTF. DNA of the CDR3: TGCGCCAGCAGTCGCCCAGGGGTGGGGAGCTATGGCTACACCTTC.